Listed below are T cell receptor beta chains from one sample, sequenced in a study of shared T cell receptors in the human thymus. TCRdb's table, derived via immunoSEQ multiplex PCR, lists solely in-frame clones and lacks some. The data contain 630,000 or so clones, around 87% of them singletons. These data also formed part of another study, on human thymus T cells.

Specimen: thymocytes. All receptors come from a boy in the first two years of life with a congenital heart defect. Each CDR3 is given with its conserved first and last residue. Each record gives: clone size, J gene, D gene, V gene, CDR3 DNA, CDR3 protein. A D gene is named only where the DNA matches it firmly. Clone size is shown for a subset of rows, as once, few, many or a class of expanded clone.

size: NA; J: TRBJ1-5; D: NA; V: TRBV30; DNA: TGTGCCTGGAGTGTACGGCAGGGCCGGAGGCCCCAGCATTTT; CDR3: CAWSVRQGRRPQHF
size: NA; J: TRBJ2-4; D: TRBD1; V: TRBV27; DNA: TGTGCCAGCAGTGTCGACAGGGAACCAAACATTCAGTACTTC; CDR3: CASSVDREPNIQYF
size: NA; J: TRBJ2-7; D: TRBD2; V: TRBV18; DNA: TGTGCCAGCTCTCAGAGGCTAGCGGGAGTTTACGAGCAGTACTTC; CDR3: CASSQRLAGVYEQYF
size: NA; J: TRBJ2-7; D: NA; V: TRBV6-4; DNA: TGTGCCAGCAGTGACGCGTCTAGCGTCTACGAGCAGTACTTC; CDR3: CASSDASSVYEQYF
size: NA; J: TRBJ2-7; D: TRBD2; V: TRBV7-2; DNA: TGTGCCAGCAGCCTGCGGGCGGGAGGGGGCTACGAGCAGTACTTC; CDR3: CASSLRAGGGYEQYF
size: NA; J: TRBJ2-3; D: NA; V: TRBV2; DNA: TGTGCCAGCAGTGAACGGGGCGGGGCGACAGATACGCAGTATTTT; CDR3: CASSERGGATDTQYF
size: NA; J: TRBJ2-1; D: TRBD2; V: TRBV9; DNA: TGTGCCAGCAGCGTTGTCCGGGGGGGCGGTTGGAATGAGCAGTTCTTC; CDR3: CASSVVRGGGWNEQFF
size: NA; J: TRBJ1-4; D: NA; V: TRBV28; DNA: TGTGCCAGCAGGCGGACATATCGGGGGAGGAATGAAAAACTGTTTTTT; CDR3: CASRRTYRGRNEKLFF
size: NA; J: TRBJ2-3; D: NA; V: TRBV15; DNA: TGTGCCACCAGCAGACAGGGGACAGATACGCAGTATTTT; CDR3: CATSRQGTDTQYF
size: NA; J: TRBJ1-5; D: NA; V: TRBV28; DNA: TGTGCCAGCCACTGGGACATACTTAGCAATCAGCCCCAGCATTTT; CDR3: CASHWDILSNQPQHF
size: NA; J: TRBJ2-2; D: TRBD2; V: TRBV27; DNA: TGTGCCAGCAGTTTTCCGCGGGGACTAGGGCACACCGGGGAGCTGTTTTTT; CDR3: CASSFPRGLGHTGELFF
size: NA; J: TRBJ2-3; D: NA; V: TRBV28; DNA: TGTGCCAGCCCACCTCAACGGCGGGGGCACACAGATACGCAGTATTTT; CDR3: CASPPQRRGHTDTQYF
size: NA; J: TRBJ2-7; D: TRBD1; V: TRBV5-4; DNA: TGTGCCAGCAGCTTTGGGACAGGGTCCGACGAGCAGTACTTC; CDR3: CASSFGTGSDEQYF
size: NA; J: TRBJ2-1; D: TRBD2; V: TRBV12-5; DNA: TGTGCTAGTGGTTTGGTACGGTGGGGGGAGGAGCGGGAGGGGATTTACAATGAGCAGTTCTTC; CDR3: CASGLVRWGEEREGIYNEQFF
size: NA; J: TRBJ2-7; D: NA; V: TRBV6-5; DNA: TGTGCCAGCAGGCCTCTAGGCGGGTATTCCTACGAGCAGTACTTC; CDR3: CASRPLGGYSYEQYF
size: NA; J: TRBJ1-1; D: NA; V: TRBV4-3; DNA: TGCGCCAGCAGCCAGGTGAACGACAGGGAAGCTTTCTTT; CDR3: CASSQVNDREAFF
size: NA; J: TRBJ2-3; D: NA; V: TRBV11-2; DNA: TGTGCCAGCAGCTTCGGGGATACGCAGTATTTT; CDR3: CASSFGDTQYF
size: NA; J: TRBJ2-5; D: TRBD2; V: TRBV7-2; DNA: TGTGCCAGCAGCTCCGAGGGAGAGCGGGAGGGGGAGACCCAGTACTTC; CDR3: CASSSEGEREGETQYF
size: NA; J: TRBJ2-7; D: NA; V: TRBV12-5; DNA: TGTGCTAGTGGTTTGGTACGGGGATGGGAGCAGTACTTC; CDR3: CASGLVRGWEQYF
size: NA; J: TRBJ2-1; D: NA; V: TRBV5-6; DNA: TGTGCCAGCAGCTCAACAGACGGTGAGCAGTTCTTC; CDR3: CASSSTDGEQFF
size: NA; J: TRBJ2-1; D: TRBD1; V: TRBV5-1; DNA: TGCGCCAGCAGCCCGGCGACAGGGGGAACAGGATGCAATGAGCAGTTCTTC; CDR3: CASSPATGGTGCNEQFF
size: NA; J: TRBJ2-2; D: TRBD1; V: TRBV15; DNA: TGTGCCACCAGCAGGTTGGGGACAGGGGAGGTCACCGGGGAGCTGTTTTTT; CDR3: CATSRLGTGEVTGELFF
size: NA; J: TRBJ2-3; D: NA; V: TRBV10-3; DNA: TGTGCCATCACCCGGGACTTCACACACACAGATACGCAGTATTTT; CDR3: CAITRDFTHTDTQYF
size: once; J: TRBJ2-7; D: TRBD2; V: TRBV7-2; DNA: TGTGCCAGCAGCTCGGGACTAGCGGGAGCCTCCTACGAGCAGTACTTC; CDR3: CASSSGLAGASYEQYF
size: once; J: TRBJ2-7; D: TRBD2; V: TRBV4-3; DNA: TGCGCCAGCAGCCAAGAAGGACTGACTAGCGGGAGCTCCTACGAGCAGTACTTC; CDR3: CASSQEGLTSGSSYEQYF
size: few; J: TRBJ2-7; D: NA; V: TRBV7-2; DNA: TGTGCCAGCAGCTTAGGTTCGAGGCTCGCCTCCTACGAGCAGTACTTC; CDR3: CASSLGSRLASYEQYF
size: NA; J: TRBJ1-1; D: TRBD1; V: TRBV4-1; DNA: TGCGCCAGCAGCCAACTATCCGGGACAGGGGCCAAGGACACTGAAGCTTTCTTT; CDR3: CASSQLSGTGAKDTEAFF
size: NA; J: TRBJ2-1; D: TRBD1; V: TRBV27; DNA: TGTGCCAGCAGTTATTCCACTGAGACAGGGTACAATGAGCAGTTCTTC; CDR3: CASSYSTETGYNEQFF
size: NA; J: TRBJ1-1; D: NA; V: TRBV29-1; DNA: TGCAGCGTTGCAAGGGACATGAACACTGAAGCTTTCTTT; CDR3: CSVARDMNTEAFF
size: NA; J: TRBJ2-5; D: TRBD2; V: TRBV7-6; DNA: TGTGCCAGCAGCTTAGAGGTATTAGCGGGGATCCAAGAGACCCAGTACTTC; CDR3: CASSLEVLAGIQETQYF
size: NA; J: TRBJ2-1; D: NA; V: TRBV10-1; DNA: TGCGCCAGCAGTGAGTCGAAGGTCAGGGGCATGAACAATGAGCAGTTCTTC; CDR3: CASSESKVRGMNNEQFF
size: NA; J: TRBJ1-1; D: NA; V: TRBV30; DNA: TGTGCCTGGAGTACCCATTTCATATTGTGGGCAGCCCACACTGAAGCTTTCTTT; CDR3: CAWSTHFILWAAHTEAFF
size: NA; J: TRBJ2-1; D: TRBD2; V: TRBV29-1; DNA: TGCAGCGTGCCTAGCGGGGGTTTTTACAATGAGCAGTTCTTC; CDR3: CSVPSGGFYNEQFF
size: NA; J: TRBJ2-1; D: NA; V: TRBV7-2; DNA: TGTGCCAGCAGCCCGCGACTGACCAGCGATGAGCAGTTCTTC; CDR3: CASSPRLTSDEQFF
size: NA; J: TRBJ2-7; D: TRBD2; V: TRBV4-1; DNA: TGCGCCAGCAGCCAAGGGCCCGGGACTAAGACCTACGAGCAGTACTTC; CDR3: CASSQGPGTKTYEQYF
size: NA; J: TRBJ2-7; D: TRBD1; V: TRBV7-9; DNA: TGTGCCAGCAGCTTAGAACCGACAGGGACCCACGAGCAGTACTTC; CDR3: CASSLEPTGTHEQYF
size: NA; J: TRBJ1-5; D: NA; V: TRBV6-1; DNA: TGTGCCAGCAGTGAAATTGGAGCCCCGAGCGGGTATAGCAATCAGCCCCAGCATTTT; CDR3: CASSEIGAPSGYSNQPQHF
size: NA; J: TRBJ1-2; D: NA; V: TRBV5-6; DNA: TGTGCCAGCAGCTTGGGGGCGACACCTCGATTGGAATACTATGGCTACACCTTC; CDR3: CASSLGATPRLEYYGYTF
size: NA; J: TRBJ2-7; D: NA; V: TRBV29-1; DNA: TGCAGCGTGAGGGGGAGCTCCTACGAGCAGTACTTC; CDR3: CSVRGSSYEQYF
size: NA; J: TRBJ1-1; D: NA; V: TRBV6-5; DNA: TGTGCCAGCAGCTCAACTCGAGGGCGCTCTGAAGCTTTCTTT; CDR3: CASSSTRGRSEAFF
size: few; J: TRBJ1-1; D: NA; V: TRBV11-2; DNA: TGTGCCAGCAGCTTTGGCCGAAGGAACACTGAAGCTTTCTTT; CDR3: CASSFGRRNTEAFF
size: NA; J: TRBJ1-1; D: NA; V: TRBV15; DNA: TGTGCCACCAGCCTCGAGACCAGGCTGAACACTGAAGCTTTCTTT; CDR3: CATSLETRLNTEAFF
size: once; J: TRBJ1-1; D: NA; V: TRBV28; DNA: TGTGCCAGCAGTCCCTCCGAGGCCGGACACGTTTTCACTGAAGCTTTCTTT; CDR3: CASSPSEAGHVFTEAFF
size: NA; J: TRBJ1-3; D: NA; V: TRBV14; DNA: TGTGCCAGCAGCCAGGTCCAGGTTATAAGCTCTGGAAACACCATATATTTT; CDR3: CASSQVQVISSGNTIYF
size: NA; J: TRBJ1-5; D: NA; V: TRBV18; DNA: TGTGCCAGCTCGGGTACAGCCAATCAGCCCCAGCATTTT; CDR3: CASSGTANQPQHF
size: NA; J: TRBJ2-1; D: TRBD2; V: TRBV5-1; DNA: TGCGCCAGCAGCTTGGAAGATGGTGGGAGGGCCCTCAATGAGCAGTTCTTC; CDR3: CASSLEDGGRALNEQFF
size: NA; J: TRBJ1-1; D: NA; V: TRBV28; DNA: TGTGCCAGCAGTTTGGCCAGGGCGAACACTGAAGCTTTCTTT; CDR3: CASSLARANTEAFF
size: once; J: TRBJ2-7; D: TRBD2; V: TRBV9; DNA: TGTGCCAGCAGCGGACTAGCGGGAGGGCCCAACGAGCAGTACTTC; CDR3: CASSGLAGGPNEQYF
size: NA; J: TRBJ2-4; D: TRBD1; V: TRBV18; DNA: TGTGCCAGCTCACTGGACAGGGGAAACATTCAGTACTTC; CDR3: CASSLDRGNIQYF
size: NA; J: TRBJ1-4; D: TRBD1; V: TRBV28; DNA: TGTGCCAGCAGTTTTCTGATAGGGACAGGGGAGCGGGAAAAACTGTTTTTT; CDR3: CASSFLIGTGEREKLFF
size: NA; J: TRBJ2-7; D: TRBD1; V: TRBV4-1; DNA: TGCGCCAGCAGCCAAGATCGGGACAGGGTACACGAGCAGTACTTC; CDR3: CASSQDRDRVHEQYF
size: few; J: TRBJ2-6; D: TRBD1; V: TRBV7-3; DNA: TGTGCCAGCAGCTTAAAGGCCAGGGGGAGCTCTGGGGCCAACGTCCTGACTTTC; CDR3: CASSLKARGSSGANVLTF
size: NA; J: TRBJ1-6; D: TRBD1; V: TRBV25-1; DNA: TGTGCCAGCAGTCCAAATGACAGGGAGAATTCACCCCTCCACTTT; CDR3: CASSPNDRENSPLHF
size: NA; J: TRBJ1-4; D: TRBD1; V: TRBV5-4; DNA: TGTGCCAGCAGTACATCACCCAGGGGGCTCAGGGAAAAACTGTTTTTT; CDR3: CASSTSPRGLREKLFF
size: NA; J: TRBJ1-1; D: NA; V: TRBV9; DNA: TGTGCCAGCAGCCCTTATAGGGGGGAAGCTTTCTTT; CDR3: CASSPYRGEAFF
size: NA; J: TRBJ1-1; D: NA; V: TRBV18; DNA: TGTGCCAGCTCACCAATTCCTCAGGGTACATATTGGAGCACTGAAGCTTTCTTT; CDR3: CASSPIPQGTYWSTEAFF
size: NA; J: TRBJ1-5; D: NA; V: TRBV27; DNA: TGTGCCAGCAGTTTATCGACTTTAATTAATCAGCCCCAGCATTTT; CDR3: CASSLSTLINQPQHF